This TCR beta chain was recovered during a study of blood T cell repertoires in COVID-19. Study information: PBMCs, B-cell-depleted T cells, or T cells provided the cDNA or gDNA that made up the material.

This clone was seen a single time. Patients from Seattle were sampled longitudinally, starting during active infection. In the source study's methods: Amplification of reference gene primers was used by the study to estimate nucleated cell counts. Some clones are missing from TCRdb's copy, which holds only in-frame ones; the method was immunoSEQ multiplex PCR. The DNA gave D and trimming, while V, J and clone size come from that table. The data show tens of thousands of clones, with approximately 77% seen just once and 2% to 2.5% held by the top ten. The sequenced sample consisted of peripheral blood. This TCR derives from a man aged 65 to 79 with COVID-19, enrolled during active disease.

CDR3 sequence reads: CAWSVLFGNTIYF. DNA for the CDR3: TGTGCCTGGAGCGTACTATTCGGAAACACCATATATTTT. This chain connects TRBV30 to TRBJ1-3, with no clear D. CDR3 size: 13 residues. From germline, CDR1 is GTSNPN and CDR2 SVGIG (reference sequence). V shed 3 bases and J shed 4 bases, with 10 bases lying between them.